A selection of T cell receptor beta chains follows, all from one sample in a study of T cells in Graves' hyperthyroidism and ophthalmopathy. TCRdb itself ran the multiplex PCR reads through MiXCR, one entry per CDR3 protein. Of 500,000 to 600,000 distinct CDR3 sequences listed, about 20% were seen once; the top ten hold approximately 48%. Input material: blood. These receptors all come from a man in his forties with Graves' ophthalmopathy. CDR3s include the opening cysteine and the closing phenylalanine or tryptophan. Fields, in order: CDR3 DNA, CDR3 protein, V gene, clone size, D gene, J gene. D genes are given only for firm matches. Not all rows give a size; the values are once, few, many and, for expanded clones, a class.

TGTGCCAGCAGCTCCGCCGACAGGGCTGCCAATTCACCCCTCCACTTT CASSSADRAANSPLHF TRBV11-2 many TRBD1 TRBJ1-6
TGTGCCAGCAGCCCCCCGCGACAGGGGTTGGGCACAGATACGCAGTATTTT CASSPPRQGLGTDTQYF TRBV6-2/TRBV6-3 few TRBD1 TRBJ2-3
TGTGCCAGCACCCCGGGTGGGGGCTCCTACGAGCAGTACTTC CASTPGGGSYEQYF TRBV2 many - TRBJ2-7
TGTGCTAGTGCCGGGGGAGCCCAGTTCTTC CASAGGAQFF TRBV12-5 many - TRBJ2-1
TGTGCCAGCAGCCGAACGAGGATTCACGAGCAGTACTTC CASSRTRIHEQYF TRBV7-8 - - TRBJ2-7
TGTGCCACCAGCAGAGGGGAGGACGAGCAGTACTTC CATSRGEDEQYF TRBV15 few - TRBJ2-7
TGTGCCAGCAGTGAAGCACCCGGACGGACCCAAGAGACCCAGTACTTC CASSEAPGRTQETQYF TRBV2 many - TRBJ2-5
TGTGCCAGCAGTTATTTGGGCACCCAGTTCTTC CASSYLGTQFF TRBV6-9 - - TRBJ2-1
TGTGCCAGCAGACAGGGACCAAAAAATGAGCAGTTCTTC CASRQGPKNEQFF TRBV27 many - TRBJ2-1
TGCAGTGCGGCTGAGCTAGCGGGAGTAGATACGCAGTATTTT CSAAELAGVDTQYF TRBV20-1 many TRBD2 TRBJ2-3
TGTGCCTGGAGGGATGGCGGCAATCAGCTCCAGCATTTT CAWRDGGNQLQHF TRBV30 many - TRBJ1-5
TGCAGTGCTGGTGGTAGCGGGACCTGGGAGCAGTACTTC CSAGGSGTWEQYF TRBV20-1 few TRBD2 TRBJ2-7
TGTACCAGCAGTTCGATGTGGGGGGGGACTCTTATGGGGCAGCCCCAGCATTTT CTSSSMWGGTLMGQPQHF TRBV28 few - TRBJ1-5
TGTGCCACCTCCCTGGGGCTTGGGGCAAATCAGCCCCAGCATTTT CATSLGLGANQPQHF TRBV6-1 few - TRBJ1-5
TGTGCCAGCAGCTACTCGTCCGGGAACTACAATGAGCAGTTCTTC CASSYSSGNYNEQFF TRBV7-2 many - TRBJ2-1
TGTGCCAGCAGTACACACAGGGGGCGACGATCGGGCACTGAAGCTTTCTTT CASSTHRGRRSGTEAFF TRBV6-1 - TRBD1 TRBJ1-1
TGCAGCGTTGAAGACCCACCCGACAGGGGGCAAGCTGGCTACACCTTC CSVEDPPDRGQAGYTF TRBV29-1 - TRBD1 TRBJ1-2
TGTGCCAGCAGCTCGAGATTCCCTCCCTACGAGCAGTACTTC CASSSRFPPYEQYF TRBV7-2 - - TRBJ2-7
TGCAGCGTAGACCCGGGACAGGGGGCTTCCTATGGCTACACCTTC CSVDPGQGASYGYTF TRBV29-1 few TRBD1 TRBJ1-2
TGTGCCAGCAGCGTAGGGGAAGATCAGCCCCAGCATTTT CASSVGEDQPQHF TRBV9 - - TRBJ1-5
TGTGCCAGCAGTCTAGCGGGAGGAGGCTTCGGCGACGAGCAGTACTTC CASSLAGGGFGDEQYF TRBV12-3/TRBV12-4 - TRBD2 TRBJ2-7
TGTGCCACCAGCAGAGACGGGAGGGCCAGTAACAATGAGCAGTTCTTC CATSRDGRASNNEQFF TRBV15 - TRBD2 TRBJ2-1
TGTGCCAGCAGCTACCTGGGAACGAACTATGGCTACACCTTC CASSYLGTNYGYTF TRBV12-3/TRBV12-4 many - TRBJ1-2
TGTGCCAGCTCGAAAGCGGGACAGGGGTATCAGCCCCAGCATTTT CASSKAGQGYQPQHF TRBV6-2/TRBV6-3 few TRBD1 TRBJ1-5
TGTGCCAGCAGTTTGGCGGGACAGGGTACAGATACGCAGTATTTT CASSLAGQGTDTQYF TRBV28 many TRBD1 TRBJ2-3
TGTGCCAGCAGTTCGGACAGGGGGAAAAAGCGGAGCTCCTACAATGAGCAGTTCTTC CASSSDRGKKRSSYNEQFF TRBV28 many TRBD1 TRBJ2-1
TGTGCCAGCAGCTTGGGGGGGGGCAGGGAACAACGGGCTTTCTTT CASSLGGGREQRAFF TRBV11-3 many - TRBJ1-1
TGCAGTGCTAGGGGGCGGGACTCCTACAATGAGCAGTTCTTC CSARGRDSYNEQFF TRBV20-1 - - TRBJ2-1
TGCAGTGGGAAGGGGGACAGGGGATTGAACACTGAAGCTTTCTTT CSGKGDRGLNTEAFF TRBV20-1 many TRBD1 TRBJ1-1
TGCAGCGTTGGACAGGGAGGGTACGAGCAGTACTTC CSVGQGGYEQYF TRBV29-1 once - TRBJ2-7
TGCAGTGCTAGTAAGGAGTCGGCAGGTAACAATGAGCAGTTCTTC CSASKESAGNNEQFF TRBV20-1 - - TRBJ2-1
TGTGCCAGCAGCCCTCTGGCGGGGTCGAACTACGAGCAGTACTTC CASSPLAGSNYEQYF TRBV4-2 - - TRBJ2-7